These T cell receptor beta chains were read from a single sample in a study of shared clonotypes between healthy human individuals. Sequenced by immunoSEQ multiplex PCR; TCRdb stores in-frame clones only, minus some. Counted here are around 2,000,000 clones, 85% to 95% occurring once; the ten biggest clones make up 0.1% to 0.15%. Sequencing was done on a sample of naive CD4+ T cells sorted from blood. The receptor set was obtained from a man aged 18-30 years in good health. Both conserved end residues are part of each CDR3. D genes are given only for firm matches. For some rows the clone size is stated as once, few or many, or as a class when expanded; others skip it.

CDR3nt: TGTGCCAGCAGCCCCCCAGGGGGCGGGGGCACAGATACGCAGTATTTT
CDR3aa: CASSPPGGGGTDTQYF
v_gene: TRBV7-9
j_gene: TRBJ2-3
abundance: NA
d_gene: TRBD1

CDR3nt: TGTGCCAGCTCACCACCCGAGATCCGGGGTTCTGGAAACACCATATATTTT
CDR3aa: CASSPPEIRGSGNTIYF
v_gene: TRBV18
j_gene: TRBJ1-3
abundance: NA
d_gene: NA

CDR3nt: TGTGCCAGCAGTGAACACAGGGGGAGGAGCACAGATACGCAGTATTTT
CDR3aa: CASSEHRGRSTDTQYF
v_gene: TRBV25-1
j_gene: TRBJ2-3
abundance: NA
d_gene: TRBD1

CDR3nt: TGTGCCAGCAGTTACGGGGGGATCGATACGCAGTATTTT
CDR3aa: CASSYGGIDTQYF
v_gene: TRBV2
j_gene: TRBJ2-3
abundance: NA
d_gene: TRBD2

CDR3nt: TGTGCCAGCAGTTGGACAGGAGTCCAGCCCCAGCATTTT
CDR3aa: CASSWTGVQPQHF
v_gene: TRBV28
j_gene: TRBJ1-5
abundance: NA
d_gene: TRBD1

CDR3nt: TGTGCCATCAGAAGGACTCCGAACACCGGGGAGCTGTTTTTT
CDR3aa: CAIRRTPNTGELFF
v_gene: TRBV10-3
j_gene: TRBJ2-2
abundance: NA
d_gene: NA

CDR3nt: TGTGCCAGCAGTTACTCAGGCTCTGGAAACACCATATATTTT
CDR3aa: CASSYSGSGNTIYF
v_gene: TRBV6-6
j_gene: TRBJ1-3
abundance: few
d_gene: NA

CDR3nt: TGTGCCAGTAAAGCTGCCGCCGGGACAGGGGGTGGCGAGCAGTACTTC
CDR3aa: CASKAAAGTGGGEQYF
v_gene: TRBV19
j_gene: TRBJ2-7
abundance: NA
d_gene: TRBD1

CDR3nt: TGTGCCAGCTCACCGGACATCTCGGCTAACTATGGCTACACCTTC
CDR3aa: CASSPDISANYGYTF
v_gene: TRBV18
j_gene: TRBJ1-2
abundance: NA
d_gene: NA

CDR3nt: TGTGCCTGGAGTGGGCAGGGGGAGACCCAGTACTTC
CDR3aa: CAWSGQGETQYF
v_gene: TRBV30
j_gene: TRBJ2-5
abundance: NA
d_gene: NA

CDR3nt: TGCGCCAGCAGCCACGCCGACCGGGACAGGGACAATTCACCCCTCCACTTT
CDR3aa: CASSHADRDRDNSPLHF
v_gene: TRBV4-1
j_gene: TRBJ1-6
abundance: NA
d_gene: TRBD1

CDR3nt: TGTGCCATCAGTGAGTCACTAGCAGGGGATACGCAGTATTTT
CDR3aa: CAISESLAGDTQYF
v_gene: TRBV10-3
j_gene: TRBJ2-3
abundance: NA
d_gene: NA

CDR3nt: TGTGCCAGCAGCGTAGCCGCAGATACGCAGTATTTT
CDR3aa: CASSVAADTQYF
v_gene: TRBV9
j_gene: TRBJ2-3
abundance: NA
d_gene: NA

CDR3nt: TGCAGCGTTGGCAGTGCCTACGAGCAGTACTTC
CDR3aa: CSVGSAYEQYF
v_gene: TRBV29-1
j_gene: TRBJ2-7
abundance: once
d_gene: NA

CDR3nt: TGTGCCATCAGTGAGGGGCGAGGGAACACAGATACGCAGTATTTT
CDR3aa: CAISEGRGNTDTQYF
v_gene: TRBV10-3
j_gene: TRBJ2-3
abundance: NA
d_gene: NA

CDR3nt: TGTGCCAGCAGCCCTACGGGACTGGATAGGGAGACCCAGTACTTC
CDR3aa: CASSPTGLDRETQYF
v_gene: TRBV7-2
j_gene: TRBJ2-5
abundance: NA
d_gene: NA

CDR3nt: TGCGCCAGCCGAACAACAGGAGGTCGGGCAGAAAAACTGTTTTTT
CDR3aa: CASRTTGGRAEKLFF
v_gene: TRBV5-1
j_gene: TRBJ1-4
abundance: NA
d_gene: NA

CDR3nt: TGTGCCAGCGGTGACTACGAGCAGTACTTC
CDR3aa: CASGDYEQYF
v_gene: TRBV6-5
j_gene: TRBJ2-7
abundance: NA
d_gene: NA

CDR3nt: TGTGCCAGCAGTGAAATCGACAGGGATCACCGCTACACCTTC
CDR3aa: CASSEIDRDHRYTF
v_gene: TRBV6-1
j_gene: TRBJ1-2
abundance: NA
d_gene: TRBD1

CDR3nt: TGTGCCAGCAGCGAGGCCCCATTTGGCTTCGAGCAGTACTTC
CDR3aa: CASSEAPFGFEQYF
v_gene: TRBV9
j_gene: TRBJ2-7
abundance: once
d_gene: NA

CDR3nt: TGTGCCATCAGTGAACGAGGTGATGGCTACACCTTC
CDR3aa: CAISERGDGYTF
v_gene: TRBV10-3
j_gene: TRBJ1-2
abundance: once
d_gene: NA

CDR3nt: TGTGCCAGCAGTTACCTAGCGGGAAACTCCTACGAGCAGTACTTC
CDR3aa: CASSYLAGNSYEQYF
v_gene: TRBV6-5
j_gene: TRBJ2-7
abundance: NA
d_gene: TRBD2

CDR3nt: TGTGCCAGCAGCTATTCTATGGATCAGCCCCAGCATTTT
CDR3aa: CASSYSMDQPQHF
v_gene: TRBV7-9
j_gene: TRBJ1-5
abundance: NA
d_gene: NA

CDR3nt: TGTGCCAGCAGTGAACCACAGGGGATTGAAGATGAGCAGTTCTTC
CDR3aa: CASSEPQGIEDEQFF
v_gene: TRBV25-1
j_gene: TRBJ2-1
abundance: NA
d_gene: TRBD1

CDR3nt: TGTGCCAGCGCGGTCAGCCAGAACACTGAAGCTTTCTTT
CDR3aa: CASAVSQNTEAFF
v_gene: TRBV7-9
j_gene: TRBJ1-1
abundance: NA
d_gene: NA

CDR3nt: TGTGCCAGCAGCCCTGCACCGGGGGGCACAGGTCAGCCCCAGCATTTT
CDR3aa: CASSPAPGGTGQPQHF
v_gene: TRBV7-8
j_gene: TRBJ1-5
abundance: NA
d_gene: NA

CDR3nt: TGTGCCAGCAGAACCGACGGAAACTACAATGAGCAGTTCTTC
CDR3aa: CASRTDGNYNEQFF
v_gene: TRBV6-5
j_gene: TRBJ2-1
abundance: NA
d_gene: NA

CDR3nt: TGTGCCAGCAGGTCGACAGGGGAGGGGGAGACCCAGTACTTC
CDR3aa: CASRSTGEGETQYF
v_gene: TRBV28
j_gene: TRBJ2-5
abundance: NA
d_gene: NA

CDR3nt: TGTGCCAGCAGTGACAGGGGTGGACAGCCCCAGCATTTT
CDR3aa: CASSDRGGQPQHF
v_gene: TRBV2
j_gene: TRBJ1-5
abundance: NA
d_gene: NA

CDR3nt: TGTGCCAGCAGCTTAGTCCTGGATATTGAGCAGTTCTTC
CDR3aa: CASSLVLDIEQFF
v_gene: TRBV7-8
j_gene: TRBJ2-1
abundance: NA
d_gene: NA

CDR3nt: TGTGCCAGTAGTATAGGGACTAGCGGGAGGATCTACGAGCAGTACTTC
CDR3aa: CASSIGTSGRIYEQYF
v_gene: TRBV19
j_gene: TRBJ2-7
abundance: NA
d_gene: TRBD2

CDR3nt: TGTGCCATCAGTTCCGGGACAGGGTCTGGCTACACCTTC
CDR3aa: CAISSGTGSGYTF
v_gene: TRBV10-3
j_gene: TRBJ1-2
abundance: NA
d_gene: TRBD1

CDR3nt: TGTGCCAGCAGCCCCGAGGACAGGGCTCACGAGCAGTACTTC
CDR3aa: CASSPEDRAHEQYF
v_gene: TRBV6-5
j_gene: TRBJ2-7
abundance: NA
d_gene: TRBD1

CDR3nt: TGTGCCAGCAGCCAACGGCCCCAGGCCTACGAGCAGTACTTC
CDR3aa: CASSQRPQAYEQYF
v_gene: TRBV6-5
j_gene: TRBJ2-7
abundance: NA
d_gene: NA

CDR3nt: TGTGCCAGTGCGGGCCCGAACACTGAAGCTTTCTTT
CDR3aa: CASAGPNTEAFF
v_gene: TRBV19
j_gene: TRBJ1-1
abundance: NA
d_gene: NA

CDR3nt: TGTGCCAGCAGCGGTGGCGGAAGGAGAACCTACGAGCAGTACTTC
CDR3aa: CASSGGGRRTYEQYF
v_gene: TRBV6-1
j_gene: TRBJ2-7
abundance: NA
d_gene: NA

CDR3nt: TGTGCTAGCAGCCGGGACACGTTACAGACCCAGTACTTC
CDR3aa: CASSRDTLQTQYF
v_gene: TRBV7-7
j_gene: TRBJ2-5
abundance: NA
d_gene: NA

CDR3nt: TGCAGCGCCCGACTCGGGACAGGGGTCACCGGGGAGCTGTTTTTT
CDR3aa: CSARLGTGVTGELFF
v_gene: TRBV29-1
j_gene: TRBJ2-2
abundance: NA
d_gene: TRBD1

CDR3nt: TGTGCCAGCAGTGTCGGACAGGGGGTTTACGAGCAGTACTTC
CDR3aa: CASSVGQGVYEQYF
v_gene: TRBV6-1
j_gene: TRBJ2-7
abundance: NA
d_gene: TRBD1

CDR3nt: TGTGCCAGCCACCTCACGAGGGGCATGAACACTGAAGCTTTCTTT
CDR3aa: CASHLTRGMNTEAFF
v_gene: TRBV18
j_gene: TRBJ1-1
abundance: NA
d_gene: NA

CDR3nt: TGTGCCAGCAGTTACGGGGACAGCTATTACGAGCAGTACTTC
CDR3aa: CASSYGDSYYEQYF
v_gene: TRBV6-6
j_gene: TRBJ2-7
abundance: NA
d_gene: TRBD1

CDR3nt: TGTGCCAGCAGCCCTGCCGGCCCGTCCTACAATGAGCAGTTCTTC
CDR3aa: CASSPAGPSYNEQFF
v_gene: TRBV5-4
j_gene: TRBJ2-1
abundance: NA
d_gene: NA

CDR3nt: TGCGCCAGCAGCTTGAACCTCTACTGGACAGGGGAATTTGCAACTAATGAAAAACTGTTTTTT
CDR3aa: CASSLNLYWTGEFATNEKLFF
v_gene: TRBV5-1
j_gene: TRBJ1-4
abundance: NA
d_gene: TRBD1

CDR3nt: TGTGCCAGCAGCTTATTTAGGGATGGAGAGCAGTACTTC
CDR3aa: CASSLFRDGEQYF
v_gene: TRBV5-6
j_gene: TRBJ2-7
abundance: many
d_gene: NA

CDR3nt: TGTGCTAGCAGCGCAGACCGAAACAATGAGCAGTTCTTC
CDR3aa: CASSADRNNEQFF
v_gene: TRBV7-7
j_gene: TRBJ2-1
abundance: NA
d_gene: NA

CDR3nt: TGCGCCAGCAGCTTGGCGGGCAGGGTGAACACCGGGGAGCTGTTTTTT
CDR3aa: CASSLAGRVNTGELFF
v_gene: TRBV5-1
j_gene: TRBJ2-2
abundance: NA
d_gene: NA

CDR3nt: TGTGCCAGCAGCTTAGAATATCGGGCTAGGGCTTTCTTT
CDR3aa: CASSLEYRARAFF
v_gene: TRBV11-2
j_gene: TRBJ1-1
abundance: NA
d_gene: NA

CDR3nt: TGCGCCAGCACCAGGACAGGCTTGTCTGGGGCCAACGTCCTGACTTTC
CDR3aa: CASTRTGLSGANVLTF
v_gene: TRBV5-1
j_gene: TRBJ2-6
abundance: NA
d_gene: TRBD1

CDR3nt: TGCAGTGCTAGAGGGCACGAGGCACTGTTTTTT
CDR3aa: CSARGHEALFF
v_gene: TRBV20-1
j_gene: TRBJ1-4
abundance: NA
d_gene: NA

CDR3nt: TGTGCCAGCAAGGTGGATCTCAGCACAGATACGCAGTATTTT
CDR3aa: CASKVDLSTDTQYF
v_gene: TRBV2
j_gene: TRBJ2-3
abundance: NA
d_gene: NA

CDR3nt: TGCGCCAGCAGCTTGGAGTCTCCGCGGTCCGGAAACACCATATATTTT
CDR3aa: CASSLESPRSGNTIYF
v_gene: TRBV5-1
j_gene: TRBJ1-3
abundance: NA
d_gene: NA

CDR3nt: TGTGCCAGCTCACTCCGGACAGCCAACACCGGGGAGCTGTTTTTT
CDR3aa: CASSLRTANTGELFF
v_gene: TRBV18
j_gene: TRBJ2-2
abundance: NA
d_gene: NA

CDR3nt: TGTGCCAGCAGTTACGGGCAGGGTTATCAGCCCCAGCATTTT
CDR3aa: CASSYGQGYQPQHF
v_gene: TRBV6-5
j_gene: TRBJ1-5
abundance: NA
d_gene: NA

CDR3nt: TGTGCCAGCAGCTGGGGGACAGGGGGCAATCAGCCCCAGCATTTT
CDR3aa: CASSWGTGGNQPQHF
v_gene: TRBV11-2
j_gene: TRBJ1-5
abundance: NA
d_gene: TRBD1

CDR3nt: TGTGCCAGTAGTGCTTCAACCTACGAGCAGTACTTC
CDR3aa: CASSASTYEQYF
v_gene: TRBV19
j_gene: TRBJ2-7
abundance: NA
d_gene: NA

CDR3nt: TGTGCCAGCAGTATAGCTCAGCCCCAGCATTTT
CDR3aa: CASSIAQPQHF
v_gene: TRBV28
j_gene: TRBJ1-5
abundance: NA
d_gene: NA